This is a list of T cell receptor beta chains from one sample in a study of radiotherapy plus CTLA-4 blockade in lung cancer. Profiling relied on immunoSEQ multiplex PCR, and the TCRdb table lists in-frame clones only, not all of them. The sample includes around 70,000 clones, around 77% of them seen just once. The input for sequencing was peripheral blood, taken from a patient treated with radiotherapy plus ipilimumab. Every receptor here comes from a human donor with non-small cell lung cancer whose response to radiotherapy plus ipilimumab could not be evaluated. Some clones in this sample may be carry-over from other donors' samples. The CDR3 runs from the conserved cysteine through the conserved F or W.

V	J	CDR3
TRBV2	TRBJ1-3	CASSGSGLAGNTIYF
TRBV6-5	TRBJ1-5	CASSGGGGINQPQHF
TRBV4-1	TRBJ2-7	CASSQDLGVYEQYF
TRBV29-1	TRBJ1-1	CSGHAGNTEAFF
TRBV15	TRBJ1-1	CATSRVGRGRDTEAFF
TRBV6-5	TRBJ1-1	CASSYRTGGEAFF
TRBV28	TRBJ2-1	CASSPIAGGSINEQFF
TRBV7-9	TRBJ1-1	CASSQEGGTEAFF
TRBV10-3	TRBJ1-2	CAISIQGAAGFKTF
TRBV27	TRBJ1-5	CASSPLGGDQPQHF
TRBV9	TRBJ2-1	CASSPRTLGDNEQFF
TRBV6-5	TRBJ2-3	CASSHGQGSTDTQYF
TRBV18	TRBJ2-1	CASSPPVGNEQFF
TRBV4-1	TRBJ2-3	CASRRLAGRLGRADTQYF
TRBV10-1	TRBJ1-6	CASSEAGSHNSPLHF
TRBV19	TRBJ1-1	CASSGGRGQANTEAFF
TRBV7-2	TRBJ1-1	CASSFALGSTEAFF
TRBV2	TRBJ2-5	CASSEDTLPQETQYF
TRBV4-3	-	CASSRSAGVSEQYF
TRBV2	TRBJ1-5	CASQRGGDQPQHF
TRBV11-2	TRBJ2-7	CASSLLTGYEQYF
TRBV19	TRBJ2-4	CASSIGLAGLNIQYF
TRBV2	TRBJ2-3	CASRDRGQDTQYF
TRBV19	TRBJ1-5	CASSMGQGLNQPQHF
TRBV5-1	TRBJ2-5	CASSRDRGYQTQYF
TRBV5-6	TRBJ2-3	CASSHELLAGGLTDTQYF
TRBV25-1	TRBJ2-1	CASQRGGPEQFF
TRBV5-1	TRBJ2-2	CASNAGNTGELFF
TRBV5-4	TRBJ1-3	CASSIGGAGNTIYF
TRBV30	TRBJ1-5	CAWRGQGRQPQHF
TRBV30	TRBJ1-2	CAWTGTLGGGYTF
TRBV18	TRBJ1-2	CASSGGGGGYTF
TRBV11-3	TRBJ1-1	CASSPNRALNTEAFF
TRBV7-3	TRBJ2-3	CASRLRSKDRVTDTQYF
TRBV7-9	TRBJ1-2	CASSLAAANYGYTF
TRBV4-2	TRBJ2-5	CASSQAQGAKTQYF
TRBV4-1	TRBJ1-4	CASSQDQWLRNEKLFF
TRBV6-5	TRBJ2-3	CASRAGFTDTQYF
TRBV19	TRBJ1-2	CASRTGSYGYTF
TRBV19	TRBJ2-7	CASSWTATREQYF
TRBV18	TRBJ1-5	CASSTGGGNQPQHF
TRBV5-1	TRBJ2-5	CASSPPSTGQETQYF
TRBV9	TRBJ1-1	CASSVSPGGVNTEAFF
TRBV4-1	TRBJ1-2	CASSQEVQATNYGYTF
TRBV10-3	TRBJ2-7	CAISESRGHEQYF
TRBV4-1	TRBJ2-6	CASSLGSIQTGANVLTF
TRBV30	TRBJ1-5	CAWSIESGNQPQHF
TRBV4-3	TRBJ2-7	CASSQASGGLADSYEQYF
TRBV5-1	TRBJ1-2	CASSLGDRGSGGYTF
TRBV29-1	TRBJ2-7	CSVRPGQGPYEQYF
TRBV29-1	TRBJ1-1	CSVVQGGMNTEAFF
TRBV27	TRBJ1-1	CATKFETGRTEAFF
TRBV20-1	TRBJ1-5	CSARGQGQHF
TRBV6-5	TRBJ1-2	CASRTRKGDTF
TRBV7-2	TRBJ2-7	CASSLNGGGYEQYF